One and the same sample provided the 30 T cell receptor beta chains below, sequenced in a study of beta chain features in type 1 diabetes. General study findings and limits: Type 1 diabetes patients showed a moderate but significant shortening of TCRB CDR3s in all four CD4+ subsets.

Antigens for these TCRs are unknown. Reverse transcribing all isolated RNA meant expressed TCRB transcripts were sequenced. Measured with immunoSEQ multiplex PCR; TCRdb has only the in-frame clones, and not every one. This sample has roughly 700,000 clones; roughly 13% occur once, and the top ten carry roughly 0.022%. The sequencing input was naive CD4+ T cells from blood. All receptors come from a man aged 18 to 30 with type 1 diabetes.

The chain links TRBV29-1 to TRBJ1-4; tentative D call: TRBD1 (5 bases). The length of the CDR3 is 13 residues. Germline-derived CDR1 and CDR2 are SQVTM and ANQGSEA. Trimming left V 6 bases short and J 4 bases short, with 12 bases between. The chain's CDR3 is CSVSGLNNEKLFF. In nucleotides, the CDR3 is TGCAGCGTCTCGGGGCTAAATAATGAAAAACTGTTTTTT.

As for this clone: This sample includes further DNA sequences coding for the same CDR3. The rearrangement links TRBV7-9 to TRBJ2-5, with D unresolved. Germline CDR1 is SEHNR and CDR2 is FQNEAQ (reference sequence). Deletions cut 0 bases from V and 5 bases from J, with 4 bases between. This CDR3 has 12 amino acids. The DNA for the CDR3 is TGTGCCAGCAGCTTAGCGGGTGAGACCCAGTACTTC. Residues: CASSLAGETQYF.

The chain links TRBV28 to TRBJ2-7; 9 bases match TRBD1. Per germline, CDR1 MDHEN and CDR2 SYDVKM. V gave up 1 base and J gave up 1 base; unmatched junction bases: 11. This CDR3 comprises 18 residues. The CDR3 loop is CASSLLGTGPTISYEQYF. The CDR3 DNA sequence: TGTGCCAGCAGTTTATTGGGGACAGGGCCTACTATTTCCTACGAGCAGTACTTC.

This clone appeared a few times. The rearrangement links TRBV28 to TRBJ1-1; D is ambiguous. The germline V gene has CDR1 MDHEN and CDR2 SYDVKM. V shed 6 bases and J shed 11 bases, with 16 bases lying between them. The CDR3 sequence is 12 residues long. CDR3 residues: CASSPLPGRAFF. In DNA, the CDR3 is TGTGCCAGCAGCCCGTTGCCGGGTCGGGCTTTCTTT. The full variable domain, completed using reference TRBV28 and TRBJ1-1, is DVKVTQSSRYLVKRTGEKVFLECVQDMDHENMFWYRQDPGLGLRLIYFSYDVKMKEKGDIPEGYSVSREKKERFSLILESASTNQTSMYLCASSPLPGRAFFGQGTRLTVV.

The V call is TRBV25-1, the J call TRBJ1-6; 9 bases are shared with TRBD1. This CDR3 has 16 residues. Germline CDR1 and CDR2: MGHDK and SYGVNS. The trim removed 5 bases at V and 7 bases at J, leaving 9 bases unmatched. The DNA for the CDR3 is TGTGCCAGCAGTCCCGCCGGGACAGGGAACAATTCACCCCTCCACTTT. Amino acids: CASSPAGTGNNSPLHF.

The rearrangement links TRBV29-1 to TRBJ2-7; D is ambiguous. The V and J ends lost 6 bases and 1 base respectively, with 16 bases between them. From germline, CDR1 is SQVTM and CDR2 ANQGSEA. This CDR3 has 14 residues. The CDR3 loop is CSVQKSGPSYEQYF. For the CDR3, the DNA is TGCAGCGTCCAGAAGTCAGGACCATCCTACGAGCAGTACTTC.

The rearrangement links TRBV7-9 to TRBJ1-5, with D uncertain. The V end was cut by 7 bases, the J end by 1 base, with 14 bases between. Germline V CDR1 and CDR2: SEHNR, FQNEAQ (reference sequence). The CDR3 runs to 15 residues. CDR3 amino acids: CASTSDVASNQPQHF. The CDR3 DNA follows: TGTGCCAGCACTTCGGACGTCGCCAGCAATCAGCCCCAGCATTTT.

This clone was seen more than once but under ten times. The chain combines TRBV29-1 with TRBJ1-5; possible D gene TRBD1, 5 bases. This CDR3 spans 13 amino acids. The V and J ends lost 2 bases and 5 bases respectively, with 10 bases between them. Germline assignment: CDR1 SQVTM and CDR2 ANQGSEA. In DNA form, the CDR3 reads TGCAGCGTTGAACTAGGGGAAGATCAGCCCCAGCATTTT. Protein sequence: CSVELGEDQPQHF.

The V gene is TRBV6-5, the J gene TRBJ1-3, with no clear D. The V end was cut by 4 bases, the J end by 0 bases, with 10 bases between. Germline CDR1 and CDR2: MNHEY and SVGAGI. This CDR3 comprises 15 residues. The CDR3 nucleotides are TGTGCCAGCAGTTCCACAGCCAGCTCTGGAAACACCATATATTTT. Protein product: CASSSTASSGNTIYF.

This clone was seen more than once but under ten times. The rearrangement links TRBV6-1 to TRBJ1-1; 8 bases align to TRBD1. The germline V gene has CDR1 MNHNS and CDR2 SASEGT. The CDR3 covers 14 residues. Trimming took 2 bases from V and 5 from J; bases not matched to a gene: 4. CDR3 region: CASSETGGWTEAFF. As DNA, the CDR3 is TGTGCCAGCAGTGAAACAGGGGGTTGGACTGAAGCTTTCTTT.

The V call is TRBV28, the J call TRBJ2-5; TRBD1 aligns across 7 bases. Germline values: CDR1 MDHEN, CDR2 SYDVKM. The CDR3 extends over 13 amino acids. Trimming at V came to 2 bases and at J to 5 bases, leaving 2 bases not matched to a gene. Written as DNA, the CDR3 is TGTGCCAGCAGTTTAGACAGGGAGGAGACCCAGTACTTC. Translation gives CASSLDREETQYF.

Only a few counts were recorded for this clone. This sequence joins TRBV10-3 and TRBJ1-1; TRBD1 agrees at 12 bases. Germline CDR1 and CDR2: ENHRY and SYGVKD. Unmatched junction bases numbered 12, after V lost 4 bases and J lost 0 bases. The CDR3 totals 19 residues. The chain's CDR3 is CAISVGTGGDYAMNTEAFF. As DNA, the CDR3 is TGTGCCATCAGTGTGGGGACAGGGGGCGATTACGCCATGAACACTGAAGCTTTCTTT.

The rearrangement joins TRBV4-2 to TRBJ1-2; no reliable D call. V gave up 0 bases and J gave up 4 bases, with 9 bases separating them. The CDR3 is made up of 14 amino acids. Germline V gene sequence: CDR1 LGHNA, CDR2 YNFKEQ. This chain's CDR3 is CASSQEGGSYGYTF. CDR3 in DNA: TGTGCCAGCAGCCAAGAGGGTGGCAGCTATGGCTACACCTTC.

The chain has TRBV7-9 and TRBJ2-2; 10 bases map to TRBD2. J was trimmed by 7 bases and V by 5 bases; bases with no gene match: 10. This CDR3 is built from 16 residues. Germline values: CDR1 SEHNR, CDR2 FQNEAQ (reference sequence). The CDR3 bases are TGTGCCAGCAGCCCCTCGAGCGGGGGGGCCGGCGGGGAGCTGTTTTTT. Protein sequence: CASSPSSGGAGGELFF.

The chain combines TRBV30 with TRBJ2-5; TRBD2 might be the D (5 bases). Trimming left V 1 base short and J 1 base short, with 10 bases between. This CDR3 contains 14 residues. CDR1 is GTSNPN, CDR2 SVGIG, per germline (reference sequence). The DNA for the CDR3 is TGTGCCTGGAGTGGGCCGGGGATCCAAGAGACCCAGTACTTC. It yields the protein CAWSGPGIQETQYF.

This clone was seen a few times. This chain joins TRBV5-1 and TRBJ2-7, with no clear D. CDR3 length: 13 amino acids. V shed 0 bases and J shed 8 bases, with 12 bases lying between them. CDR1 and CDR2 (germline): SGHRS, YFSETQ. The DNA of the CDR3 is TGCGCCAGCAGCTTGGGACAACGATCACAGCAGTACTTC. This codes for CASSLGQRSQQYF.

This clone was seen only a few times. This chain links TRBV29-1 with TRBJ2-1, with D uncertain. V dropped 4 bases and J dropped 6 bases, with 7 bases sitting between them. Germline V gives CDR1 SQVTM, CDR2 ANQGSEA. The CDR3 consists of 11 residues. The CDR3 DNA sequence: TGCAGCGTTGCAAGGGTCAATGAGCAGTTCTTC. Translating gives CSVARVNEQFF.

This clone turned up a few times. This chain joins TRBV5-1 and TRBJ2-3; tentatively, D is TRBD2 (7 bases). Between the trimmed V and J ends, which lost 4 bases and 6 bases, there was a span of 24 bases. The V gene's germline CDR1 is SGHRS and CDR2 YFSETQ. This CDR3 is 17 amino acids long. The CDR3 sequence: CASSPGRQTGGGDTQYF. CDR3 coding DNA: TGCGCCAGCAGCCCGGGTCGGCAGACGGGGGGCGGTGATACGCAGTATTTT.

V gene TRBV11-1 combines with J gene TRBJ2-7, with 8 bases lining up with TRBD1. Unmatched junction bases numbered 9, after V lost 5 bases and J lost 3 bases. CDR3 length: 15 residues. Germline CDR1 is SGHAT and CDR2 is FQDESV (reference sequence). As DNA, the CDR3 is TGTGCCAGCAGCCCCTTCGGACAGGGTGACTACGAGCAGTACTTC. Encoded protein: CASSPFGQGDYEQYF.

This clone turned up a few times. J is TRBJ1-5 and V is TRBV28; D possibly corresponds to TRBD1 (5 bases). The CDR3 is 15 amino acids. The germline gives CDR1 MDHEN, CDR2 SYDVKM. Trimming stripped 7 bases from V and 3 bases from J, with 16 bases between. CDR3 bases: TGTGCCAGCACCGTAGGAGGAGGGGTCAATCAGCCCCAGCATTTT. Protein: CASTVGGGVNQPQHF. The whole variable domain, filled in from reference TRBV28 and TRBJ1-5, reads DVKVTQSSRYLVKRTGEKVFLECVQDMDHENMFWYRQDPGLGLRLIYFSYDVKMKEKGDIPEGYSVSREKKERFSLILESASTNQTSMYLCASTVGGGVNQPQHFGDGTRLSIL.

The CDR3 loop reads CASSPGQLGQPQHF. CDR3 nucleotides: TGTGCCAGCAGCCCTGGACAGTTGGGGCAGCCCCAGCATTTT. This chain joins TRBV7-2 and TRBJ1-5, with TRBD1 as a possible D gene (6 bases). This CDR3 is built from 14 residues. Germline-derived CDR1 and CDR2 are SGHTA and FQGNSA. Trimming took off 5 bases at V and 7 bases at J, with 15 bases between the two ends.

V gene TRBV6-6 combines with J gene TRBJ2-2; the match to TRBD1 covers 7 bases. The CDR3 length is 16 residues. The germline V gene encodes CDR1 MNHNY and CDR2 SVGAGI (reference sequence). The V gene end was trimmed by 11 bases and the J gene end by 3 bases; junction bases not matched to a gene: 15. The CDR3 spells CAARASAGGDTGELFF. The CDR3 bases are TGTGCCGCGCGCGCGTCGGCAGGGGGAGACACCGGGGAGCTGTTTTTT.

This clone was counted only a few times. V gene TRBV19 combines with J gene TRBJ1-2; D remains unclear. Germline values: CDR1 LNHDA, CDR2 SQIVND (reference sequence). Trimming took off 4 bases at V and 2 bases at J, with 8 bases between the two ends. This CDR3 has 13 amino acids. CDR3: CASSKDGNYGYTF. Written as DNA, the CDR3 is TGTGCCAGTAGTAAGGACGGAAACTATGGCTACACCTTC.

The CDR3 DNA is TGTGCCAGCAGTCTCCTTTTTCTAGCGGGCATTCCAGATACGCAGTATTTT. It codes for CASSLLFLAGIPDTQYF. The J gene is TRBJ2-3, the V gene TRBV27, with 8 bases identical to TRBD2. V was clipped by 5 bases and J by 4 bases; unmatched bases: 14. There are 17 residues in the CDR3. The germline CDR1 and CDR2 sequences are MNHEY and SMNVEV (reference sequence).

This rearrangement joins TRBV11-3 to TRBJ1-1; no clear D gene. Germline lookup yields CDR1 SGHNT and CDR2 YENEEA. This CDR3 has 14 amino acids. Between the trimmed V and J ends, which lost 0 bases and 2 bases, there was a span of 7 bases. DNA for the CDR3: TGTGCCAGCAGCTTAGAGGCAGCAAACACTGAAGCTTTCTTT. As protein: CASSLEAANTEAFF.

This clone was recorded a few times. CDR3 in DNA: TGTGCCAGCAGTTCTTCTAGCGGCTACGAGCAGTACTTC. This translates into CASSSSSGYEQYF. The rearrangement joins TRBV27 to TRBJ2-7, with 7 bases matching TRBD2. Per germline, CDR1 MNHEY and CDR2 SMNVEV (reference sequence). Germline trimming cut 4 bases from V and 3 bases from J; bases unmatched to any gene: 3. The CDR3 has 13 amino acids.

The chain couples TRBV29-1 to TRBJ1-3, with no clear D. The germline V gene encodes CDR1 SQVTM and CDR2 ANQGSEA. This CDR3 comprises 12 residues. Trimming left V 7 bases short and J 3 bases short, with 10 bases between. CDR3 residues: CSAEGGGNTIYF. The DNA for the CDR3 is TGCAGCGCTGAGGGAGGTGGAAACACCATATATTTT.

V and J are TRBV7-9 and TRBJ2-7; 7 bases line up with TRBD1. With V trimmed by 8 bases and J by 0 bases, 10 bases remained unmatched. Germline CDR1 SEHNR, CDR2 FQNEAQ (reference sequence). CDR3 length: 15 residues. The CDR3 sequence: CASEDRTKSSYEQYF. CDR3 coding DNA: TGTGCCAGCGAGGACAGGACCAAGAGCTCCTACGAGCAGTACTTC.

The chain carries TRBV29-1 and TRBJ1-1; 8 bases match TRBD1. The J segment lost 8 bases and the V segment lost 6 bases, leaving 2 bases of the junction unmatched. This CDR3 has 10 amino acids. Germline assignment: CDR1 SQVTM and CDR2 ANQGSEA. CDR3 nucleotides: TGCAGCGTAGGACAGGGAGAAGCTTTCTTT. Translating it yields CSVGQGEAFF.

This sequence joins TRBV10-3 and TRBJ2-5; TRBD2 aligns across 9 bases. The germline V gene encodes CDR1 ENHRY and CDR2 SYGVKD. V trimming: 2 bases; J trimming: 5 bases; junction bases outside the gene matches: 12. This CDR3 has 17 amino acids. This CDR3 is CAISEMVAGDGAETQYF. As DNA, the CDR3 is TGTGCCATCAGTGAGATGGTAGCGGGGGACGGGGCGGAGACCCAGTACTTC.